These 3 T cell receptor beta chains were sequenced from one sample in a study of T cells after yellow fever vaccination (dated by TCRdb to about 2019). Libraries were made using 5' RACE. The sequencer was an Illumina HiSeq 2500. The raw public reads went through TCRdb reprocessing: fastp at Q25, MiXCR clone calling, in-frame beta chains kept. Entries are consolidated by CDR3 protein sequence, retaining the most common genes and DNA. This sample lists a few hundred thousand distinct CDR3 sequences; approximately 7% were detected once. The top ten constitute over 15% of the sample. What the treatment or condition label conveys for this sample: live attenuated yellow fever vaccine strain. The sequences come from PBMCs, collected around 45 days after the first yellow fever vaccination. The source of these receptors is a man in his late teens or twenties who received the YFV17D yellow fever vaccine.

This sequence joins TRBV7-8 and TRBJ2-7; the match to TRBD2 covers 7 bases. The V and J ends lost 0 bases and 0 bases, in that order; junction bases with no gene match: 5. The CDR3 runs 16 residues. Germline CDR1 is SGHVS and CDR2 is FQNEAQ. Here the CDR3 DNA reads TGTGCCAGCAGCTTAGCTGGCCGGACTAGCTCCTACGAGCAGTACTTC. Protein: CASSLAGRTSSYEQYF.

This clonotype was counted a few times. The V call is TRBV5-1, the J call TRBJ2-3; D not certain. The V gene's germline CDR1 is SGHRS and CDR2 YFSETQ. The CDR3 runs to 14 residues. The germline V and J ends were trimmed by 1 base and 3 bases, with 9 bases remaining between them. The CDR3 DNA is TGCGCCAGCAGCTTGACGGGCTTTACAGATACGCAGTATTTT. It encodes CASSLTGFTDTQYF.

This chain links TRBV3-1 with TRBJ2-3; 9 positions match TRBD2. Germline V gene data show CDR1 as LGHDT and CDR2 as YNNKEL (reference sequence). J gave up 8 bases and V 4 bases, and 10 bases lay outside the gene matches. The CDR3 has 15 amino acids. The CDR3, as DNA: TGTGCCAGCAGCCCGACTAGCGGCCTTCAGGGTACGCAGTATTTT. It yields the protein CASSPTSGLQGTQYF.